This T cell receptor (beta chain) derives from a study of T-cell reconstitution after alpha-beta-depleted transplantation in children. Preparation of the TCRbeta library involved a method that used unique molecular identifiers. TCRdb re-called the PCR reads through MiXCR, storing one row per CDR3 protein. Of a few hundred thousand distinct CDR3 sequences in the sample, 9.7% were seen once. The CDR3 runs 12 residues. Germline V gives CDR1 SQVTM, CDR2 ANQGSEA. V was trimmed by 2 bases and J by 5 bases, leaving 6 bases between them. The sample holds one count of this clonotype. The rearrangement links TRBV29-1 to TRBJ1-4, with D possibly TRBD1 on 5 matching bases. The clonotype was recovered from a human donor who donated a stem cell graft to a child with SCID. Sequencing was performed on PBMCs from the stem cell graft donor, taken from the stem cell graft. The CDR3, as DNA: TGCAGCGTTGAATGGGGGAATGAAAAACTGTTTTTT. It yields the protein CSVEWGNEKLFF.